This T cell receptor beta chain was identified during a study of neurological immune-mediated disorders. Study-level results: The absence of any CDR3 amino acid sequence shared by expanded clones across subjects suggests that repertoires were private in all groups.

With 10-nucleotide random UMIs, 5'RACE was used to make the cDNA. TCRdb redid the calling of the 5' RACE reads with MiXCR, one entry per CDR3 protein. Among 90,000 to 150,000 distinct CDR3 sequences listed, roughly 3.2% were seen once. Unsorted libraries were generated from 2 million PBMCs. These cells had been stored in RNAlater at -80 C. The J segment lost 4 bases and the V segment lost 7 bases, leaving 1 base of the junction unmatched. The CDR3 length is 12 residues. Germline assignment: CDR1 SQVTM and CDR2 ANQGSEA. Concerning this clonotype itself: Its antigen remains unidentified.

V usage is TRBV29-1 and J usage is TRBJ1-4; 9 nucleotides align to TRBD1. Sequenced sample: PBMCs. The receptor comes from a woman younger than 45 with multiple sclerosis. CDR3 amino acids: CSAGQGNEKLFF. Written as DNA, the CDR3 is TGCAGCGCGGGACAGGGTAATGAAAAACTGTTTTTT.